One and the same sample provided the 18 T cell receptor beta chains below, sequenced in a study of blood T cell repertoires in COVID-19. Method: immunoSEQ multiplex PCR; TCRdb's copy keeps in-frame clones and lacks some. The sample consists of approximately 150,000 clones, 80% to 90% of them appearing once. Sequencing was done on a sample of peripheral blood. These receptors all come from an older woman with active COVID-19.

V is TRBV10-2 and J is TRBJ2-2; no definite D call. The CDR3 consists of 15 residues. Looked up from germline, CDR1 is WSHSY and CDR2 is SAAADI. V was trimmed by 2 bases and J by 2 bases, leaving 9 bases between them. The CDR3 DNA sequence: TGCGCCAGCAGTGAGCAGGCAGCCAACACCGGGGAGCTGTTTTTT. The encoded protein is CASSEQAANTGELFF.

The chain carries TRBV28 and TRBJ1-5; 8 bases line up with TRBD1. In germline, CDR1 is MDHEN, CDR2 SYDVKM. V was clipped by 5 bases and J by 6 bases; unmatched bases: 12. This CDR3 has 16 amino acids. Here the CDR3 DNA reads TGTGCCAGCAGTCCTCCCCCCGGGACAGGCTCTCAGCCCCAGCATTTT. As protein: CASSPPPGTGSQPQHF.

This clone was seen just once. The V and J genes are TRBV19 and TRBJ1-1; 8 bases line up with TRBD1. The CDR3 contains 15 residues. CDR1 is LNHDA, CDR2 SQIVND, per germline (reference sequence). Germline trimming cut 3 bases from V and 2 bases from J; bases unmatched to any gene: 5. Written as DNA, the CDR3 is TGTGCCAGTAGTATGACCGGACAGGGAAACACTGAAGCTTTCTTT. This encodes CASSMTGQGNTEAFF.

This chain uses TRBV5-1 with TRBJ2-3; 7 positions match TRBD2. CDR1 is SGHRS and CDR2 is YFSETQ in the germline V gene. The CDR3 runs to 14 residues. V shed 4 bases, J shed 2 bases, and the junction held 4 bases outside the gene matches. CDR3 DNA sequence: TGCGCCAGCAGCGAGGGACTAAACACAGATACGCAGTATTTT. Protein sequence: CASSEGLNTDTQYF.

This sequence joins TRBV5-5 and TRBJ1-2; D unclear. V lost 5 bases and J lost 4, with 12 bases in between. This CDR3 has 13 residues. From germline, CDR1 is SGHKS and CDR2 YYEKEE (reference sequence). CDR3 loop: CASRAEVPYGYTF. As DNA, the CDR3 is TGTGCCAGCAGGGCGGAGGTTCCCTATGGCTACACCTTC.

The genes are TRBV6-5 and TRBJ1-1; D perhaps matches TRBD1 (5 bases). The CDR3 is 14 residues long. V was cut by 4 bases and J by 2 bases, with 11 bases left in between. Germline loops: CDR1 MNHEY, CDR2 SVGAGI. CDR3 bases: TGTGCCAGCAGTTCTCACAGGTTCAACACTGAAGCTTTCTTT. It translates to CASSSHRFNTEAFF.

This rearrangement joins TRBV9 to TRBJ1-2; 9 bases agree with TRBD1. In germline, CDR1 is SGDLS, CDR2 YYNGEE. V shed 3 bases, J shed 5 bases, and the junction held 5 bases outside the gene matches. This CDR3 is 14 amino acids long. The DNA for the CDR3 is TGTGCCAGCAGCGACGGGACAGGGCGGTATGGCTACACCTTC. As protein: CASSDGTGRYGYTF.

The rearrangement links TRBV9 to TRBJ1-2; possibly TRBD1 for D (5 bases). Germline CDR1 reads SGDLS; CDR2 reads YYNGEE. The CDR3 is 14 residues long. V lost 4 bases and J lost 8, with 18 bases in between. CDR3 sequence reads: CASSPGGFNEGYTF. The CDR3 DNA reads TGTGCCAGCAGCCCCGGGGGGTTCAATGAAGGCTACACCTTC.

This sequence joins TRBV6-6 and TRBJ2-3; D perhaps matches TRBD1 (5 bases). Trimming removed 0 bases at V and 6 bases at J, with 13 bases between. Germline CDR1 and CDR2: MNHNY and SVGAGI (reference sequence). The CDR3 loop spans 15 amino acids. The CDR3, as DNA: TGTGCCAGCAGTTACTCGGGGCCCGAATGGGATACGCAGTATTTT. Its translation is CASSYSGPEWDTQYF.

The rearrangement uses TRBV4-2 and TRBJ2-7; 10 bases align to TRBD2. After removal of 0 bases from V and 6 bases from J, the junction contained 11 bases not matched to a gene. Germline lookup yields CDR1 LGHNA and CDR2 YNFKEQ. The CDR3 has 17 residues. The CDR3 here is CASSQEASWLAGVEQYF. CDR3 DNA sequence: TGTGCCAGCAGCCAAGAGGCGTCGTGGCTAGCGGGAGTCGAGCAGTACTTC.

The chain combines TRBV5-6 with TRBJ2-7; possible D gene TRBD1, 7 bases. The CDR3 covers 14 residues. Per the germline V gene, CDR1 is SGHDT and CDR2 is YYEEEE. V lost 4 bases and J lost 2, with 13 bases in between. The chain's CDR3 is CASSPGRGAYEQYF. The CDR3 DNA reads TGTGCCAGCAGCCCCGGCAGGGGGGCCTACGAGCAGTACTTC.

This clone has only one observation. V and J are TRBV27 and TRBJ1-2, with 8 bases lining up with TRBD1. CDR1 and CDR2 (germline): MNHEY, SMNVEV (reference sequence). V lost 5 bases, J lost 5 bases, and 19 bases stayed unmatched. The CDR3 extends over 18 amino acids. The CDR3 loop reads CASSIRRTGSPSYYGYTF. CDR3 sequence (DNA): TGTGCCAGCAGTATACGGAGGACAGGGTCGCCCTCTTATTATGGCTACACCTTC.

The rearrangement joins TRBV2 to TRBJ1-3; 8 nucleotides agree with TRBD1. In germline, CDR1 is SNHLY, CDR2 FYNNEI. V gave up 5 bases and J gave up 0 bases; unmatched junction bases: 9. The CDR3 has 17 residues. The CDR3 region has the DNA TGTGCCAGCAGTCCCGATCGACAGGGGCGCTCTGGAAACACCATATATTTT. As protein: CASSPDRQGRSGNTIYF.

This sequence joins TRBV12-3 or TRBV12-4 and TRBJ2-1, with 9 nucleotides matching TRBD2. This CDR3 has 12 amino acids. The ends lost 5 bases at V and 10 bases at J; junction bases unmatched: 3. The CDR3: CASSRLADEQFF. DNA for the CDR3: TGTGCCAGCAGTCGACTAGCGGACGAGCAGTTCTTC.

V gene TRBV19 combines with J gene TRBJ2-2; D possibly corresponds to TRBD1 (6 bases). Germline V gene lookup returns CDR1 LNHDA and CDR2 SQIVND (reference sequence). CDR3 length: 14 residues. V was trimmed by 6 bases and J by 7 bases, leaving 15 bases between them. The DNA of the CDR3 is TGTGCCAGTAGGAACAGGGCTGGGGGCGGGGAGCTGTTTTTT. Protein product: CASRNRAGGGELFF.

This chain uses TRBV6-5 with TRBJ2-7, with D perhaps matching TRBD1 (5 bases). The V end lost 6 bases, the J end lost 7 bases, and 13 bases lay between the germline ends. Germline CDR1 is MNHEY and CDR2 is SVGAGI. The CDR3 contains 12 residues. For the CDR3, the DNA is TGTGCCAGCAGCCAGGACACCTTAGAGCAGTACTTC. Amino acids: CASSQDTLEQYF.

This chain links TRBV7-2 with TRBJ1-5; D not resolved. Germline lookup yields CDR1 SGHTA and CDR2 FQGNSA. The CDR3 spans 15 residues. V dropped 3 bases and J dropped 2 bases, with 11 bases sitting between them. The CDR3 here is CASSLSRGGNQPQHF. The CDR3 DNA reads TGTGCCAGCAGCTTGTCCCGAGGAGGCAATCAGCCCCAGCATTTT.

This chain links TRBV12-3 or TRBV12-4 with TRBJ1-5; possibly TRBD1 for D (5 bases). Trimming took 3 bases from V and 5 from J, leaving 8 bases between them. The CDR3 covers 13 residues. The CDR3 bases are TGTGCCAGCAGTTTCTGGGGCGATCAGCCCCAGCATTTT. Its translation: CASSFWGDQPQHF.